A selection of T cell receptor beta chains follows, all from one sample in a study of blood T cell repertoires in COVID-19. This table comes from immunoSEQ multiplex PCR, and its TCRdb copy is limited to in-frame clones, with some not included. The sample gives hundreds of thousands of clones, roughly 85% of which show up once; about 6.1% is in the top ten. The specimen sequenced was PBMCs or T cells enriched from blood (not recorded which). The receptors originated from a woman aged 40 to 49 who had recovered from COVID-19. Both conserved end residues are part of each CDR3. The D gene is left open where the match is weak. Size is omitted from some rows. Given values are once, few, many or a class for expanded clones.

v_call	j_call	clone_size	d_call	cdr3_aa	cdr3_nt
TRBV14	TRBJ2-2	NA	NA	CASSQDWGVPGELFF	TGTGCCAGCAGCCAAGATTGGGGGGTTCCCGGGGAGCTGTTTTTT
TRBV14	TRBJ1-1	once	TRBD1	CASSQDRGREAFF	TGTGCCAGCAGCCAAGACAGGGGGAGAGAAGCTTTCTTT
TRBV29-1	TRBJ2-1	NA	TRBD2	CSVGGAGVEAKRIDEQFF	TGCAGCGTTGGGGGAGCGGGAGTAGAGGCCAAGAGGATCGATGAGCAGTTCTTC
TRBV30	TRBJ2-1	NA	TRBD2	CASRRGAYNEQFF	TGTGCGTCGCGGCGGGGGGCCTACAATGAGCAGTTCTTC
TRBV9	TRBJ2-6	NA	NA	CASSVPAGANVLTF	TGTGCCAGCAGCGTCCCCGCTGGGGCCAACGTCCTGACTTTC
TRBV2	TRBJ1-1	NA	NA	CASSVDRRNTEAFF	TGTGCCAGCAGTGTTGACAGGAGGAACACTGAAGCTTTCTTT
TRBV18	TRBJ1-4	once	NA	CASSPGQTNEKLFF	TGTGCCAGCTCACCAGGCCAGACTAATGAAAAACTGTTTTTT
TRBV29-1	TRBJ2-1	NA	NA	CSVGLAIRLDEQFF	TGCAGCGTGGGCCTAGCCATCCGCCTCGATGAGCAGTTCTTC
TRBV5-1	TRBJ1-6	NA	NA	CASSLASQGNSPLHF	TGCGCCAGCAGCTTGGCCAGTCAGGGGAATTCACCCCTCCACTTT
TRBV11-2	TRBJ2-7	NA	TRBD2	CASSLDRIGQPSGSLREQYF	TGTGCCAGCAGCTTAGATCGGATAGGACAGCCAAGCGGGAGCCTTCGAGAGCAGTACTTC
TRBV28	TRBJ2-7	NA	TRBD1	CASSKTGVSEQYF	TGTGCCAGCAGTAAGACAGGGGTTTCCGAGCAGTACTTC
TRBV15	TRBJ1-5	NA	NA	CATSRGQLNQPQHF	TGTGCCACCAGCAGAGGACAGCTCAATCAGCCCCAGCATTTT
TRBV19	TRBJ1-5	NA	TRBD1	CASSIWDRDQPQHF	TGTGCCAGTAGTATTTGGGACAGGGATCAGCCCCAGCATTTT
TRBV6-5	TRBJ2-7	NA	NA	CASSYGRGYEQYF	TGTGCCAGCAGTTACGGGAGAGGCTACGAGCAGTACTTC
TRBV14	TRBJ2-3	NA	NA	CASSQEASARSTDTQYF	TGTGCCAGCAGCCAAGAAGCGTCAGCCAGAAGCACAGATACGCAGTATTTT
TRBV19	TRBJ2-3	NA	TRBD2	CASSPRLAGAGTDTQYF	TGTGCCAGTAGCCCTCGCTTAGCGGGAGCGGGCACAGATACGCAGTATTTT
TRBV6-6	TRBJ2-7	once	NA	CASSTSAYEQYF	TGTGCCAGCAGTACTTCCGCCTACGAGCAGTACTTC
TRBV28	TRBJ1-1	NA	TRBD1	CASRGQGNTEAFF	TGTGCCAGCAGGGGACAGGGGAACACTGAAGCTTTCTTT
TRBV5-1	TRBJ1-6	NA	NA	CASSLDGQYSPLHF	TGCGCCAGCAGCTTGGACGGACAGTATTCACCCCTCCACTTT
TRBV19	TRBJ1-2	NA	NA	CASTGQIYGYTF	TGTGCCAGCACGGGACAAATCTATGGCTACACCTTC
TRBV5-1	TRBJ1-2	NA	NA	CASSLSGYYGYTF	TGCGCCAGCAGCTTGTCAGGGTACTATGGCTACACCTTC
TRBV2	TRBJ2-7	few	NA	CASGQALHEQYF	TGTGCCAGCGGGCAGGCCTTACACGAGCAGTACTTC
TRBV7-2	TRBJ2-7	NA	NA	CASSARGGYEQYF	TGTGCCAGCAGCGCAAGGGGGGGCTACGAGCAGTACTTC
TRBV28	TRBJ1-1	NA	NA	CASSLGRVGTEAFF	TGTGCCAGCAGTTTAGGCAGGGTGGGCACTGAAGCTTTCTTT
TRBV4-3	TRBJ2-7	once	NA	CASSQDDGAASWEQYF	TGCGCCAGCAGCCAAGATGATGGGGCAGCCTCTTGGGAGCAGTACTTC
TRBV28	TRBJ2-7	NA	NA	CASSLGGLYYEQYF	TGTGCCAGCAGTTTAGGGGGACTCTACTACGAGCAGTACTTC
TRBV5-4	TRBJ2-7	NA	TRBD1	CASSSPGTGGQRGEQYF	TGTGCCAGCAGCTCGCCCGGGACAGGGGGCCAGAGGGGGGAGCAGTACTTC
TRBV19	TRBJ1-5	NA	NA	CASSIVGGTNQPQHF	TGTGCCAGTAGTATAGTGGGAGGGACCAATCAGCCCCAGCATTTT
TRBV2	TRBJ2-2	NA	NA	CASSRESRTGELFF	TGTGCCAGCAGTCGGGAGAGCAGGACCGGGGAGCTGTTTTTT
TRBV7-3	TRBJ2-1	NA	TRBD1	CASSSTGVSYNEQFF	TGTGCCAGCAGCTCTACAGGGGTATCCTACAATGAGCAGTTCTTC
TRBV11-3	TRBJ2-1	NA	TRBD2	CASSPLASRPNEQFF	TGTGCCAGCAGCCCACTAGCGTCGAGACCCAATGAGCAGTTCTTC
TRBV27	TRBJ1-1	NA	TRBD1	CASTPGQGDLSYTEAFF	TGTGCCAGCACACCGGGACAGGGGGATTTATCGTACACTGAAGCTTTCTTT
TRBV24-1	TRBJ1-5	NA	TRBD1	CATQGGHNQPQHF	TGTGCCACCCAGGGGGGCCACAATCAGCCCCAGCATTTT
TRBV15	TRBJ1-2	NA	NA	CATSRGRTGAIGYTF	TGTGCCACCAGCAGAGGGAGAACAGGCGCAATTGGCTACACCTTC
TRBV7-2	TRBJ1-1	once	NA	CASSLASGQSEAFF	TGTGCCAGCAGCTTAGCCTCAGGACAGTCTGAAGCTTTCTTT
TRBV27	TRBJ2-1	once	TRBD2	CASSLGASGREQFF	TGTGCCAGCAGTTTAGGCGCTAGCGGGAGGGAGCAGTTCTTC
TRBV7-2	TRBJ2-2	once	NA	CASSSYGGELFF	TGTGCCAGCAGCTCTTACGGCGGGGAGCTGTTTTTT
TRBV24-1	TRBJ2-5	NA	TRBD1	CATRDSQETQYF	TGTGCCACCCGGGACAGCCAAGAGACCCAGTACTTC
TRBV28	TRBJ2-1	NA	NA	CASSLAGAWEQFF	TGTGCCAGCAGTTTAGCGGGGGCGTGGGAGCAGTTCTTC
TRBV6-2/TRBV6-3	TRBJ2-1	once	TRBD2	CASSTGTRSINEQFF	TGTGCCAGCAGTACTGGGACTAGAAGTATCAATGAGCAGTTCTTC
TRBV3-1/TRBV3-2	TRBJ2-7	NA	NA	CASSQDMGGPSYEQYF	TGTGCCAGCAGCCAAGATATGGGCGGGCCGTCCTACGAGCAGTACTTC
TRBV7-9	TRBJ1-4	NA	NA	CASSLGPGVGEKLFF	TGTGCCAGCAGCTTAGGCCCCGGGGTGGGTGAAAAACTGTTTTTT
TRBV30	TRBJ2-1	NA	NA	CAWSVWLYNEQFF	TGTGCCTGGAGTGTTTGGCTGTACAATGAGCAGTTCTTC
TRBV11-1	TRBJ2-1	NA	NA	CASSPAVGVGEQFF	TGTGCCAGCAGCCCAGCGGTAGGCGTTGGTGAGCAGTTCTTC
TRBV9	TRBJ2-5	NA	NA	CASSVAPQDVGETQYF	TGTGCCAGCAGCGTAGCTCCCCAGGATGTGGGTGAGACCCAGTACTTC
TRBV27	TRBJ1-2	NA	NA	CASGPQGRYGYTF	TGTGCCAGCGGACCCCAGGGCCGCTATGGCTACACCTTC
TRBV6-5	TRBJ2-1	NA	TRBD2	CASRPPGLAGYEQFF	TGTGCCAGCAGGCCCCCGGGACTAGCGGGCTATGAGCAGTTCTTC
TRBV7-2	TRBJ2-5	NA	NA	CASSLDGPKTQYF	TGTGCCAGCAGCTTAGATGGGCCGAAGACCCAGTACTTC
TRBV18	TRBJ2-2	NA	NA	CASSPRAGNRYTGELFF	TGTGCCAGCTCACCACGGGCTGGAAACAGGTACACCGGGGAGCTGTTTTTT
TRBV25-1	TRBJ1-2	NA	TRBD1	CASSERLATGSNGYTF	TGTGCCAGCAGTGAAAGGCTGGCGACAGGGAGTAATGGCTACACCTTC
TRBV18	TRBJ2-2	NA	NA	CASSPIIGELFF	TGTGCCAGCTCACCAATTATCGGGGAGCTGTTTTTT
TRBV6-2/TRBV6-3	TRBJ1-5	NA	NA	CASSGNRDRRNQPQHF	TGTGCCAGCAGTGGTAACAGGGATCGGCGCAATCAGCCCCAGCATTTT